This T cell receptor (beta chain) emerged from a study of blood T cell repertoires in COVID-19. This table comes from immunoSEQ multiplex PCR, and its TCRdb copy is limited to in-frame clones, with some not included. This sample has 130,000 to 150,000 clones, with 84% found just once. This CDR3 spans 15 amino acids. CDR1 and CDR2 from the germline V gene are SEHNR and FQNEAQ (reference sequence). V dropped 5 bases and J dropped 0 bases, with 13 bases sitting between them. This clone was counted once. This TCR came from a woman aged 80 or over in a cohort sampled during active or convalescent COVID-19. Specimen: peripheral blood. The gene calls are TRBV7-9 and TRBJ1-1, with D uncertain. The CDR3 here is CASSLGDGMNTEAFF. CDR3 nucleotides: TGTGCCAGCAGCCTTGGAGACGGCATGAACACTGAAGCTTTCTTT.